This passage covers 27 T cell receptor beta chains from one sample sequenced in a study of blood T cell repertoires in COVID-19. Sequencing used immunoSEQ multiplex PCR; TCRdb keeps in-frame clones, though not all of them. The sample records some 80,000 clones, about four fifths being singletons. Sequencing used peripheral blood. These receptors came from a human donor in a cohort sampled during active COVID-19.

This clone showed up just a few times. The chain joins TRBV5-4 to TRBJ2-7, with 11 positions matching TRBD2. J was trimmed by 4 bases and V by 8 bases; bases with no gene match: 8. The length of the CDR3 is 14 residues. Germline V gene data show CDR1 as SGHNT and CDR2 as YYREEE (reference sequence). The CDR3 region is CASLLAGGMYEQYV. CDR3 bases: TGTGCCAGTCTGCTAGCGGGAGGTATGTACGAGCAGTACGTC.

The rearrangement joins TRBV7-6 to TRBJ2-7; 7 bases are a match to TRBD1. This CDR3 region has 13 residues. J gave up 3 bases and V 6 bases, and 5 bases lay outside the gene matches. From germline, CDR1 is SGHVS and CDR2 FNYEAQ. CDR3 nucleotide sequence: TGTGCCAGCAGACAAGGGGGCAGCTACGAGCAGTACTTC. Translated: CASRQGGSYEQYF. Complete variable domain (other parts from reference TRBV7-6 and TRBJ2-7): GAGVSQSPRYKVTKRGQDVALRCDPISGHVSLYWYRQALGQGPEFLTYFNYEAQQDKSGLPNDRFSAERPEGSISTLTIQRTEQRDSAMYRCASRQGGSYEQYFGPGTRLTVT.

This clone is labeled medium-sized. CDR3 nucleotide sequence: TGTGCCACGCGGGGCCAATCGAACACTGAAGCTTTCTTT. Its translation is CATRGQSNTEAFF. The rearrangement joins TRBV3-1 (or the pseudogene TRBV3-2) to TRBJ1-1, with D possibly TRBD1 on 5 matching bases. Trimming pared 10 bases from V and 1 base from J, leaving 13 bases between. Germline assignment: CDR1 LGHDT and CDR2 YNNKEL (reference sequence). This CDR3 is built from 13 residues.

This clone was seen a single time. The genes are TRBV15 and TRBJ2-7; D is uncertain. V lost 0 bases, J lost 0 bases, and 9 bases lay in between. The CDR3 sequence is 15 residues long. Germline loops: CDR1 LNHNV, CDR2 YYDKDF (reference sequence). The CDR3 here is CATSRDRTNSYEQYV. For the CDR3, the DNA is TGTGCCACCAGCAGAGACAGAACCAACTCCTACGAGCAGTACGTC.

CDR3 sequence: CSVFDLNYNEQFF. The CDR3 bases are TGCAGCGTTTTCGATCTAAACTACAATGAGCAGTTCTTC. This sequence joins TRBV29-1 and TRBJ2-1; no definite D call. The V end lost 5 bases, the J end lost 3 bases, and 11 bases lay between the germline ends. CDR1 SQVTM and CDR2 ANQGSEA come from the germline V gene. The CDR3 has 13 residues.

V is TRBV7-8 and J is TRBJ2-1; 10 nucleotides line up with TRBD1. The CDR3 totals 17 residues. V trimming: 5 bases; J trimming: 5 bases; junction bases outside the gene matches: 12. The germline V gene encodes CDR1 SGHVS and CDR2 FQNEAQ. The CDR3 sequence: CASSLPFTGTGDNEQFF. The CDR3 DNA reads TGTGCCAGCAGCCTCCCCTTTACCGGGACAGGGGACAATGAGCAGTTCTTC. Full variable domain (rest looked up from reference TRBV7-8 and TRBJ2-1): GAGVSQSPRYKVAKRGQDVALRCDPISGHVSLFWYQQALGQGPEFLTYFQNEAQLDKSGLPSDRFFAERPEGSVSTLKIQRTQQEDSAVYLCASSLPFTGTGDNEQFFGPGTRLTVL.

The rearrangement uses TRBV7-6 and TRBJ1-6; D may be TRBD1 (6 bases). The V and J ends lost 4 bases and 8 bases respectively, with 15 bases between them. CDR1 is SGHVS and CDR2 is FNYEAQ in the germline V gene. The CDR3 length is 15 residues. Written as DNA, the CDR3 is TGTGCCAGCAGCTACACAGGGTTTAGGGATTCACCCCTCCACTTT. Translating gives CASSYTGFRDSPLHF.

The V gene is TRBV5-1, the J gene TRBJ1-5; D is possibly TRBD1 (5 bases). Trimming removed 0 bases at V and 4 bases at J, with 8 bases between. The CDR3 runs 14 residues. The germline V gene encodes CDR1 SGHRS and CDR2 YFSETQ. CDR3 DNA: TGCGCCAGCAGCTTGGGACAGCCAAATCAGCCCCAGCATTTT. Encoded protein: CASSLGQPNQPQHF.

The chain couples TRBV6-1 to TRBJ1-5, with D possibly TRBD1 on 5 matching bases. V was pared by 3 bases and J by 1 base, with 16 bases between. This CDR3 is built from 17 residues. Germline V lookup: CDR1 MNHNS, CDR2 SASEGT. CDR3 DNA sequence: TGTGCCAGCAGTGACTGGGCGGGGGGAGGAAGCAATCAGCCCCAGCATTTT. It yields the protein CASSDWAGGGSNQPQHF.

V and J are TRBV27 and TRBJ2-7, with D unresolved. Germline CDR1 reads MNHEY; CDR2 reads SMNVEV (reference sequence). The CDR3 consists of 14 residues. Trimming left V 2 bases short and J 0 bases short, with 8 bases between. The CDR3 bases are TGTGCCAGCAGTTTAACGACACCCTCCTACGAGCAGTACTTC. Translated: CASSLTTPSYEQYF.

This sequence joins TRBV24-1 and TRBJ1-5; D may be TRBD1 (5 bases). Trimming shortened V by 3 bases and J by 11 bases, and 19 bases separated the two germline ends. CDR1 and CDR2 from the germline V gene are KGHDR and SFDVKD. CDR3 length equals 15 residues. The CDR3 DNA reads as TGTGCCACCAGTGATCCTGGACGGGGGAGCGGGTCCCAGCATTTT. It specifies CATSDPGRGSGSQHF.

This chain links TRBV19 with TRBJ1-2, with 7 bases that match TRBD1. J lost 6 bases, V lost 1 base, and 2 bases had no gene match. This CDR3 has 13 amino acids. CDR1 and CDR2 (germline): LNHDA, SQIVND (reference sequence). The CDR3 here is CASSIGQGDGYTF. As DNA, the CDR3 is TGTGCCAGTAGTATAGGACAGGGCGATGGCTACACCTTC.

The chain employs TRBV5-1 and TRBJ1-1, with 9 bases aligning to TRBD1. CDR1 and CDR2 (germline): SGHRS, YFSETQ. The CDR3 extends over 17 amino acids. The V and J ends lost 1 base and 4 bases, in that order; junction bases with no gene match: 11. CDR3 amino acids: CASSLLGQGSLSTEAFF. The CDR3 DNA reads TGCGCCAGCAGCTTGCTCGGACAGGGGAGTTTGAGCACTGAAGCTTTCTTT.

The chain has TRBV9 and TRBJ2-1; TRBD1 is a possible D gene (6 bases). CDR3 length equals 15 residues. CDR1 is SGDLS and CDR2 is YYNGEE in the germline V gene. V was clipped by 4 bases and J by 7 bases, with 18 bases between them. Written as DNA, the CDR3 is TGTGCCAGCAGCTATCAAACAGGGAATAAAAATGAGCAGTTCTTC. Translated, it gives CASSYQTGNKNEQFF.

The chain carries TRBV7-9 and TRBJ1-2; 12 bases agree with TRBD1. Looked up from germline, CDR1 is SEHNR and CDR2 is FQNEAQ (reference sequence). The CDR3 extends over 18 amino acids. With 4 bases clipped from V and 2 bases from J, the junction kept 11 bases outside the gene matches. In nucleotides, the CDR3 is TGTGCCAGCAGCTCATTCCGGGACAGGGGGCGCGGGAACTATGGCTACACCTTC. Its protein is CASSSFRDRGRGNYGYTF.

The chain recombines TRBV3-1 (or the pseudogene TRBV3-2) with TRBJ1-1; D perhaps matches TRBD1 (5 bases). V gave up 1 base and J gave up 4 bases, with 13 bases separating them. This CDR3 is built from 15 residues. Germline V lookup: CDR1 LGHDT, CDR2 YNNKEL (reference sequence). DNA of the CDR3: TGTGCCAGCAGCCAAGGATTGGGCAGGGCCACTGAAGCTTTCTTT. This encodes CASSQGLGRATEAFF.

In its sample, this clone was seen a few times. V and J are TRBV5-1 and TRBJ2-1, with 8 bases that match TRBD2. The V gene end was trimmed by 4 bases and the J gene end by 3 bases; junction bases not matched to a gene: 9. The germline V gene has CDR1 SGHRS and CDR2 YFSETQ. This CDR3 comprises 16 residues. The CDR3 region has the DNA TGCGCCAGCAGCGGGCGAGCGGGAGTGAGCTACAATGAGCAGTTCTTC. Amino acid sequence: CASSGRAGVSYNEQFF.

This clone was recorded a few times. CDR3 residues: CASSTQGVGYTF. The CDR3 bases are TGTGCCAGCAGCACTCAGGGGGTCGGCTACACCTTC. The J gene is TRBJ1-2, the V gene TRBV9; TRBD1 matches 7 bases. The CDR3 runs to 12 residues. With 4 bases clipped from V and 8 bases from J, the junction kept 5 bases outside the gene matches. CDR1 and CDR2 from the germline V gene are SGDLS and YYNGEE.

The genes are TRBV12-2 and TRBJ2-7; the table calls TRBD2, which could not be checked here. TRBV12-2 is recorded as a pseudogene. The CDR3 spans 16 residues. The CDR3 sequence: CASRLWASGRSYEQYV. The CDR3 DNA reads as TGTGCAAGTCGCTTATGGGCTAGCGGGAGGAGTTACGAGCAGTACGTC.

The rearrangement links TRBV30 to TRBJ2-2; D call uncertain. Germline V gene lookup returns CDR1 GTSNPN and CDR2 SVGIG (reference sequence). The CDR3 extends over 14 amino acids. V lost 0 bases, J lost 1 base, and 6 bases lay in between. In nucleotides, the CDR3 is TGTGCCTGGAGTGTGAGGCAGAACACCGGGGAGCTGTTTTTT. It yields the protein CAWSVRQNTGELFF.

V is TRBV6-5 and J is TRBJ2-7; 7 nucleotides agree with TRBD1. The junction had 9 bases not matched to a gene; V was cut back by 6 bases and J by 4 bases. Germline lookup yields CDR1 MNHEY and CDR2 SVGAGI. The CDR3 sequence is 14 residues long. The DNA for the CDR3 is TGTGCCAGCAGCCCCGGGACAGATGTTTACGAGCAGTACGTC. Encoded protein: CASSPGTDVYEQYV.

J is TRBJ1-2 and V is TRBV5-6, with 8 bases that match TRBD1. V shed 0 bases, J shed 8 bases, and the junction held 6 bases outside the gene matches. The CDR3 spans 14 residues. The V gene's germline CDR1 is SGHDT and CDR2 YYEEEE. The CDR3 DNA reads TGTGCCAGCAGCTTGGCCCAGGGGGCGCGGGGCTACACCTTC. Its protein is CASSLAQGARGYTF.

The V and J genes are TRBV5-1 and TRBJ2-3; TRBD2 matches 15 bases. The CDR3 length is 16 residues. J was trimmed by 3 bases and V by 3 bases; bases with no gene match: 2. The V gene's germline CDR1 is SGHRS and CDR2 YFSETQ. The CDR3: CASSWGTSGGTDTQYF. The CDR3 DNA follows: TGCGCCAGCAGCTGGGGGACTAGCGGGGGGACAGATACGCAGTATTTT.

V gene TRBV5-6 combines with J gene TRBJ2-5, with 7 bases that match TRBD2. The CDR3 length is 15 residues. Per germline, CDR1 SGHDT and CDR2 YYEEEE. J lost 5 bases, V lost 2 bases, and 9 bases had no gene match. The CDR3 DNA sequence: TGTGCCAGCAGCTTCGGCGGGCAGGGAGGGGAGACCCAGTACTTC. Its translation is CASSFGGQGGETQYF.

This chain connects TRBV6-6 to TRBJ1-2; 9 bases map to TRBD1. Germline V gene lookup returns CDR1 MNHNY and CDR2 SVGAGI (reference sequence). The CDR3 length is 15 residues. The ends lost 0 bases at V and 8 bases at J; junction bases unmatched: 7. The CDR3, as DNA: TGTGCCAGCAGTTACTCGACAGGGGGTGGTGCGGGCTACACCTTC. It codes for CASSYSTGGGAGYTF.

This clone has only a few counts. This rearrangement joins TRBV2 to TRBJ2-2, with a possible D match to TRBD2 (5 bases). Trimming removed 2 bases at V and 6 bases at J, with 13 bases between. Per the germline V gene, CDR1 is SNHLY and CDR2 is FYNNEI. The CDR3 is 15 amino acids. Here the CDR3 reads CASSEMSGSPGELFF. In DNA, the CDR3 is TGTGCCAGCAGTGAAATGTCGGGGTCCCCCGGGGAGCTGTTTTTT.

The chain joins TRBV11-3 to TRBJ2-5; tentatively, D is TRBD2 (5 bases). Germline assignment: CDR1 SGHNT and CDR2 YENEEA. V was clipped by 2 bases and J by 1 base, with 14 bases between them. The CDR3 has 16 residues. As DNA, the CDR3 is TGTGCCAGCAGCTTATACGAGGGAGCCGTCCAAGAGACCCAGTACTTC. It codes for CASSLYEGAVQETQYF.